The clone carrying this TCR beta chain was counted at least ten times. Antigen unknown. V dropped 6 bases and J dropped 3 bases, with 18 bases sitting between them. The CDR3 extends over 15 amino acids. Germline assignment: CDR1 SEHNR and CDR2 FQNEAQ (reference sequence). MiXCR was run by TCRdb on the reads, yielding one entry per CDR3 protein. The profile shows approximately 260,000 distinct CDR3 sequences, approximately 15% of them singletons. This entry belongs to a study of T cell repertoires in cytomegalovirus infection. Across the whole study: Carrying CMV and the relevant HLA type showed in public TCR beta signatures. Points from the study as a whole: Ex vivo responses were dominated by HLA-C-restricted CMV-specific TCR beta clonotypes.

The TCR was taken from a human donor in good health (CMV status not recorded). Some clones in this sample may be carry-over from other donors' samples. Sequencing was carried out using CD8+ T cells from PBMCs. The gene calls are TRBV7-9 and TRBJ2-7; D is undetermined. CDR3 amino acids: CASRLRAGPHYEQYF. DNA for the CDR3: TGTGCCAGCAGGCTAAGAGCAGGACCCCACTACGAGCAGTACTTC.